The clone carrying this T cell receptor beta chain turned up a few times. Its antigen is currently unknown. This specimen includes other DNA sequences encoding the same CDR3. The sample belongs to a study of beta chain features in type 1 diabetes. Findings of the study overall: Diminished insertions and augmented deletions at VDJ junctions characterized type 1 diabetes patients. Researchers cautioned that cDNA sequencing could over-represent cells with high TCR expression.

Expressed TCRB transcripts were sequenced because the entire RNA isolate underwent reverse transcription. Libraries were prepared by immunoSEQ multiplex PCR; TCRdb keeps only in-frame clonotypes and omits some of them. The sample shows under 250,000 clones, roughly a tenth of them seen only once. Deletions cut 3 bases from V and 3 bases from J, with 4 bases between. Germline lookup yields CDR1 DFQATT and CDR2 SNEGSKA (reference sequence). This CDR3 region has 11 residues. The receptor was derived from a man aged 18 to 29 in good health. The V gene is TRBV20-1, the J gene TRBJ2-3; no clear D. Material for sequencing was central memory CD4+ T cells from blood. The CDR3 bases are TGCAGTGCTAGGGGGACAGATACGCAGTATTTT. Translated, it gives CSARGTDTQYF.